This T cell receptor (beta chain) was found in a study of blood T cell repertoires in COVID-19. Whole-study context: Samples representing acute and convalescent COVID-19 were sourced from the United States, Italy and Spain. PBMCs, B-cell-depleted T cells, or T cells provided the cDNA or gDNA that made up the material.

Method: immunoSEQ multiplex PCR; TCRdb's copy keeps in-frame clones and lacks some. The data contain about 37,000 clones, roughly 86% of them seen just once; the ten biggest clones take up approximately 7.3%. Sequencing was carried out using peripheral blood. The receptor was derived from a human donor in a cohort sampled during active COVID-19.

DNA for the CDR3: TGCGCCAGCCGGAGGGGAGAGACCCAGTACTTC. This gives the protein CASRRGETQYF. The chain has TRBV5-1 and TRBJ2-5, with D possibly TRBD2 on 6 matching bases. Between the trimmed V and J ends, which lost 7 bases and 4 bases, there was a span of 8 bases. The CDR3 runs to 11 residues. Germline V gene lookup returns CDR1 SGHRS and CDR2 YFSETQ.